This entry concerns a single TCR beta chain. Its antigen has not been determined. Base qualities are not at hand, and no much larger clone is one base apart. The donors were roughly 39 Caucasian individuals from Russia, aged 6 to 90 years, who were systemically healthy. Each donor gave 9 to 10 milliliters of peripheral blood, collected into EDTA-treated Vacutainer tubes. Ficoll-Paque density-gradient centrifugation was used to isolate PBMCs, with at least 6.5 million per sample. Total RNA, at least 6 micrograms per sample, was extracted from PBMCs with Trizol reagent. For every donor, flow cytometry on a PBMC aliquot measured the percentage of naive CD45RAhigh/CD27high T cells. The data were obtained in a study of blood T cells in healthy people across ages (dated by TCRdb to 2013 to 2016). Notes on the research overall: In model experiments, template switching captured roughly one uniquely barcoded TCR beta cDNA molecule for every two T cells. To track age-related changes in TCR beta repertoire diversity, the study relied on deep sequencing normalized with unique cDNA molecular identifiers. Four age groups were formed from the donors: young (average about 17 years), middle-aged (just under 40), aged (about 62) and long-lived (less than 85). To avoid experimental bias, donors of different ages were distributed randomly across sequencing lanes. The study analyzed two additional independent replicas of 1 million unique cDNA reads from the same blood draw for two donors, one aged 18 to 29 and one aged 80 or older.

Broader findings and caveats from the paper: As age increased, observed TCR beta diversity per million T cells dropped in a roughly linear way, and a significant reduction was already evident by age 40. A strong correlation was found between observed TCR beta diversity and the percentage of naive T cells measured by flow cytometry. Total diversity estimates from one million sequenced T cells were considered lower bounds and underestimates. The long-lived group showed more naive CD4+ T cells, fewer expanded clones and increased TCR diversity than the aged group, suggesting age selection. Since profiling was done on bulk unsorted PBMCs, naive and antigen-experienced compartments could not be conclusively compared. Because donor CMV infection status was unknown, age-related changes in expanded clonotypes were potentially confounded.

The CDR3 covers 12 residues, taking in both the cysteine and the phenylalanine. Of all the DNA, just the CDR3 is kept, 36 bases in frame from base 1. The trim is 5 bases for V and 8 bases for J, with a gap of 10 bases between the germline ends. CDR1 is given as SEHNR and CDR2 as FQNEAQ, both from the germline V gene (reference sequence). Library construction relied on 5' RACE. Sequenced on an Illumina HiSeq 2500. A second PCR of about 7 to 12 cycles was run with a J-beta primer mix and a sample-barcoded 5' primer. A unique molecular identifier was introduced onto each TCR beta cDNA molecule by a template-switch 5' adaptor carrying 12 random nucleotides. At least 3 million CDR3-containing paired-end reads were obtained from each sample. All of the RNA was converted into first-strand cDNA using the Mint cDNA synthesis kit, with a TRBC-specific oligonucleotide serving as the primer. Following uracil-DNA glycosylase treatment, a first 18-cycle PCR with universal primers M1SS and BC2_uni_R was performed on all cDNA. As for the original processing: For normalization, 1 million high-quality reads were randomly selected from each sample, with every read carrying a distinct molecular identifier. Reads sharing molecular identifiers were discarded rather than binned into consensus sequences. MiTCR, with a Q25 quality threshold and the strictest error-elimination algorithm, was used for CDR3 identification, clonotype clustering and error correction. Lower-bound total TCR beta diversity was estimated with a nonparametric unseen species model using Euler transformation. TCRdb passed the public sequencing reads through fastp at Q25 and MiXCR, retaining productive beta sequences. When rows share a CDR3 protein, they turn into one entry using the most common DNA and genes. For this entry, the V and J calls and clone size follow TCRdb and not the study's own pipeline. The sample table lists about 1.4 million distinct CDR3 sequences, around 59% of them with a count of one. The ten largest account for roughly 7% of the sample.

The chain joins TRBV7-9 to TRBJ2-1; the D gene is perhaps TRBD1, on 5 matching bases. The sample comprised blood. The TCR originated in a man aged 18 to 29 in good health. DNA sequence: TGTGCCAGCAGCCCACCACAGGATGAGCAGTTCTTC. This encodes CASSPPQDEQFF.